The 20 T cell receptor beta chains given below trace back to one sample, sequenced in a study of blood T cell repertoires in COVID-19. Here immunoSEQ multiplex PCR was the method, and the copy in TCRdb shows in-frame clones only, minus some. The data hold about 180,000 clones, with roughly nine tenths observed a single time. Source material: peripheral blood. The source of these receptors is a young man who had recovered from COVID-19.

The genes are TRBV10-3 and TRBJ2-7; D might be TRBD2 (5 bases). Germline loops: CDR1 ENHRY, CDR2 SYGVKD. V lost 3 bases and J 4 bases, leaving 19 bases between the germline ends. This CDR3 is 16 amino acids long. Written as DNA, the CDR3 is TGTGCCATCAGTGACCCGGGGAACCCTCGTGATTACGAGCAGTACTTC. The encoded protein is CAISDPGNPRDYEQYF.

This rearrangement joins TRBV10-3 to TRBJ2-1; D not certain. The CDR3 totals 14 residues. Trimming shortened V by 6 bases and J by 0 bases, and 9 bases separated the two germline ends. Germline V gives CDR1 ENHRY, CDR2 SYGVKD. CDR3 sequence: CAISTGSSYNEQFF. The CDR3 nucleotides are TGTGCCATCAGCACGGGTTCCTCCTACAATGAGCAGTTCTTC.

The rearrangement links TRBV7-3 to TRBJ2-7; D remains unclear. The germline CDR1 and CDR2 sequences are SGHTA and FQGTGA. The CDR3 sequence is 13 residues long. V was clipped by 0 bases and J by 4 bases, with 7 bases between them. As DNA, the CDR3 is TGTGCCAGCAGCTTAACGCATCGGTACGAGCAGTACTTC. Amino acid sequence: CASSLTHRYEQYF.

This sequence joins TRBV15 and TRBJ2-7, with TRBD1 matching over 8 bases. Trimming cost V 5 bases and J 1 base; bases outside gene matches: 4. The CDR3 is made up of 14 amino acids. The germline gives CDR1 LNHNV, CDR2 YYDKDF (reference sequence). The CDR3 loop reads CATSAGTGSYEQYF. In DNA, the CDR3 is TGTGCCACCAGCGCCGGGACAGGATCCTACGAGCAGTACTTC.

The chain recombines TRBV7-9 with TRBJ2-5; TRBD2 is a possible D gene (6 bases). This CDR3 contains 14 residues. V was clipped by 7 bases and J by 5 bases, with 17 bases between them. In germline, CDR1 is SEHNR, CDR2 FQNEAQ (reference sequence). CDR3 nucleotides: TGTGCCAGCACCTCTGTATCGGGAGCGGAGACCCAGTACTTC. Protein sequence: CASTSVSGAETQYF.

In DNA form, the CDR3 reads TGCGCCAGCAGCAACGCACAGGGAGATAATGAAAAACTGTTTTTT. It encodes CASSNAQGDNEKLFF. The chain uses TRBV5-1 and TRBJ1-4; a possible D gene is TRBD1 (6 bases). This CDR3 is built from 15 residues. The germline CDR1 and CDR2 sequences are SGHRS and YFSETQ. V lost 4 bases and J lost 4, with 14 bases in between.

The V gene is TRBV19, the J gene TRBJ2-3; D is possibly TRBD1 (5 bases). V was clipped by 2 bases and J by 4 bases, with 10 bases between them. The CDR3 covers 14 residues. CDR1 and CDR2 (germline): LNHDA, SQIVND (reference sequence). The CDR3 coding sequence is TGTGCCAGTAGTATACAGGGTCGGGCAGATACGCAGTATTTT. This translates into CASSIQGRADTQYF.

The chain has TRBV15 and TRBJ2-5, with D possibly TRBD2 on 6 matching bases. V lost 5 bases and J lost 1, with 11 bases in between. In germline, CDR1 is LNHNV, CDR2 YYDKDF (reference sequence). The CDR3 has 14 amino acids. Here the CDR3 reads CATSRGGVQETQYF. The CDR3 DNA follows: TGTGCCACCAGCCGTGGCGGGGTCCAAGAGACCCAGTACTTC.

This clone was counted a single time. The CDR3, as DNA: TGTGCCAGCAGCCGCGGGACGTTTAATGAGCAGTTCTTC. This gives the protein CASSRGTFNEQFF. J is TRBJ2-1 and V is TRBV7-3; D is perhaps TRBD2 (6 bases). This CDR3 region has 13 residues. Germline V lookup: CDR1 SGHTA, CDR2 FQGTGA. The V end lost 5 bases, the J end lost 7 bases, and 12 bases lay between the germline ends.

V usage is TRBV30 and J usage is TRBJ2-7; possibly TRBD2 for D (5 bases). Germline CDR1 reads GTSNPN; CDR2 reads SVGIG (reference sequence). Trimming removed 3 bases at V and 2 bases at J, with 11 bases between. This CDR3 contains 13 residues. In nucleotides, the CDR3 is TGTGCCTGGAGCGGAGGTCCTCCCTACGAGCAGTACTTC. This translates into CAWSGGPPYEQYF.

This chain links TRBV2 with TRBJ2-3; 8 bases map to TRBD2. The CDR3 contains 14 residues. The junction had 5 bases not matched to a gene; V was cut back by 4 bases and J by 5 bases. The germline V gene encodes CDR1 SNHLY and CDR2 FYNNEI. The DNA of the CDR3 is TGTGCCAGCAGTGGGGTCAGCGGGAGAGATACGCAGTATTTT. It translates to CASSGVSGRDTQYF.

The chain recombines TRBV5-1 with TRBJ1-2; D is possibly TRBD1 (5 bases). Germline V gene data show CDR1 as SGHRS and CDR2 as YFSETQ. Trimming stripped 5 bases from V and 8 bases from J, with 22 bases between. This CDR3 is built from 15 residues. Written as DNA, the CDR3 is TGCGCCAGCAGAGAGAGGCCAGGAGGGGATTTCGGCTACACCTTC. Its translation: CASRERPGGDFGYTF.

This clone was seen once. The J gene is TRBJ2-5, the V gene TRBV4-1; 16 bases are shared with TRBD2. This CDR3 has 17 residues. V trimming: 1 base; J trimming: 7 bases; junction bases outside the gene matches: 6. Per germline, CDR1 MGHRA and CDR2 YSYEKL. The CDR3 is CASSQVGTSGRGGTQYF. The CDR3 region has the DNA TGCGCCAGCAGCCAAGTAGGGACTAGCGGGAGGGGGGGGACCCAGTACTTC.

The rearrangement joins TRBV5-1 to TRBJ2-2; possible D gene TRBD2, 5 bases. Germline V lookup: CDR1 SGHRS, CDR2 YFSETQ. This CDR3 is 13 amino acids long. V was cut by 6 bases and J by 7 bases, with 13 bases left in between. CDR3 nucleotide sequence: TGCGCCAGCACCTCTCGGGGTCGCGGGGAGCTGTTTTTT. Protein: CASTSRGRGELFF.

Only one count was recorded for this clone. The rearrangement uses TRBV6-2 or TRBV6-3 and TRBJ2-1; weak D call: TRBD1 (5 bases). Trimming stripped 0 bases from V and 3 bases from J, with 12 bases between. CDR3 length equals 16 residues. From germline, CDR1 is MNHEY and CDR2 SVGEGT. As DNA, the CDR3 is TGTGCCAGCAGTTACTCTCTCCAGGGTCTCTACAATGAGCAGTTCTTC. It specifies CASSYSLQGLYNEQFF.

The J gene is TRBJ1-2, the V gene TRBV12-3 or TRBV12-4, with unresolved D. Trimming took 1 base from V and 3 from J, leaving 6 bases between them. The CDR3 has 13 amino acids. DNA of the CDR3: TGTGCCAGCAGTTTAGGTCAGGACTATGGCTACACCTTC. Encoded protein: CASSLGQDYGYTF.

The V gene is TRBV20-1, the J gene TRBJ2-3, with 7 bases that match TRBD2. V was clipped by 6 bases and J by 10 bases; unmatched bases: 7. The CDR3 consists of 11 residues. The germline V gene has CDR1 DFQATT and CDR2 SNEGSKA (reference sequence). CDR3 DNA: TGCAGTGCCTTGACTAGCCAAGCGCAGTATTTT. Encoded protein: CSALTSQAQYF.

The chain combines TRBV7-2 with TRBJ2-3, with 10 positions matching TRBD1. Germline lookup yields CDR1 SGHTA and CDR2 FQGNSA. The junction had 17 bases not matched to a gene; V was cut back by 2 bases and J by 9 bases. The CDR3 length is 18 residues. The CDR3 DNA reads as TGTGCCAGCAGCTTATATGGTATTGCTAGGTCGGGACAGGGGACGCAGTATTTT. This gives the protein CASSLYGIARSGQGTQYF.

The chain combines TRBV7-9 with TRBJ2-1, with 8 nucleotides matching TRBD1. Trimming removed 2 bases from V and 1 base from J; junction bases left unmatched: 10. This CDR3 comprises 18 residues. Looked up from germline, CDR1 is SEHNR and CDR2 is FQNEAQ (reference sequence). The CDR3 region is CASSLPLDRAGSYNEQFF. The CDR3 DNA reads as TGTGCCAGCAGCTTACCGTTGGACAGGGCAGGATCCTACAATGAGCAGTTCTTC.

This rearrangement joins TRBV7-2 to TRBJ2-2; D unresolved. The CDR3 spans 16 residues. V was pared by 1 base and J by 2 bases, with 11 bases between. The V gene's germline CDR1 is SGHTA and CDR2 FQGNSA. The CDR3 coding sequence is TGTGCCAGCAGCTTAGTCGGCGGAACTAACACCGGGGAGCTGTTTTTT. This encodes CASSLVGGTNTGELFF.